This paragraph reports one TCR beta chain. Its antigen is still unknown. This record comes from a study of cytomegalovirus exposure and HLA in healthy donors. The PCR used 60 Vbeta and 13 Jbeta primers. Some clones are missing from TCRdb's copy, which holds only in-frame ones; the method was immunoSEQ multiplex PCR. The sample has approximately 190,000 clones; roughly four fifths are singletons. Overall study results and limits: In a later analysis, V- and J-gene trimming of beta chains associated with a DCLRE1C missense variant, replicated independently. V segments that were indistinguishable, TRBV6-2 and TRBV6-3 among them, were omitted from analysis.

This CDR3 contains 13 residues. Trimming cost V 5 bases and J 10 bases; bases outside gene matches: 8. Germline CDR1 and CDR2: SEHNR and FQNEAQ (reference sequence). Sequencing was performed on PBMCs. This TCR came from a man in his forties or fifties in good health and CMV-seropositive. This chain links TRBV7-9 with TRBJ2-1, with TRBD1 identical over 7 bases. As DNA, the CDR3 is TGTGCCAGCAGCGCAACACAGGGGTGGGAGCAGTTCTTC. It translates to CASSATQGWEQFF.